This T cell receptor (beta chain) was found in a study of blood T cell repertoires in COVID-19. Study background: COVID-19 samples, acute and convalescent, were from the United States, Italy and Spain. Sample material is recorded as cDNA or gDNA derived from T cells, B-cell-depleted T cells, or PBMCs.

As handled by the study authors: Counts of nucleated cells, estimated from reference gene primer amplification, were obtained. Assay used: immunoSEQ multiplex PCR; TCRdb lists only in-frame clones, some missing. The V and J calls and the clone size are those of that table, but D and trimming were determined from the DNA. The table lists fewer than 400,000 clones, 85% of them singletons. Germline lookup yields CDR1 ENHRY and CDR2 SYGVKD. The CDR3 totals 20 residues. The J segment lost 4 bases and the V segment lost 0 bases, leaving 18 bases of the junction unmatched. The genes are TRBV10-3 and TRBJ2-5; TRBD2 matches 9 bases. The sequenced sample consisted of peripheral blood. This TCR was sampled from a woman younger than 35 with acute or convalescent COVID-19. The CDR3 region has the DNA TGTGCCATCAGTGAGTCGGGGCTAGCGGGGACCTTAAAACAGGGAGAGACCCAGTACTTC. Its translation is CAISESGLAGTLKQGETQYF.